The 25 T cell receptor beta chains reported below all come from one sample, sequenced in a study of cytomegalovirus exposure and HLA in healthy donors. In the PCR, 60 Vbeta and 13 Jbeta primers were used. This table comes from immunoSEQ multiplex PCR, and its TCRdb copy is limited to in-frame clones, with some not included. The profile shows over 150,000 clones, 70% to 85% of them singletons. The sequenced sample was PBMCs. The receptors were sampled from a man in his forties or fifties in good health and CMV-seropositive.

The rearrangement uses TRBV28 and TRBJ2-5; 11 bases are a match to TRBD2. Unmatched junction bases numbered 3, after V lost 3 bases and J lost 0 bases. Germline V gene data show CDR1 as MDHEN and CDR2 as SYDVKM. This CDR3 is 16 amino acids long. CDR3 in amino acids: CASSLTSGAYQETQYF. In nucleotides, the CDR3 is TGTGCCAGCAGTTTGACTAGCGGGGCCTACCAAGAGACCCAGTACTTC.

The chain combines TRBV6-1 with TRBJ2-7; a possible D gene is TRBD1 (6 bases). Germline V gene sequence: CDR1 MNHNS, CDR2 SASEGT. This CDR3 is built from 13 residues. The germline V and J ends were trimmed by 3 bases and 3 bases, with 9 bases remaining between them. CDR3 nucleotide sequence: TGTGCCAGCAGTGAGGGGACACACTACGAGCAGTACTTC. Protein sequence: CASSEGTHYEQYF.

V and J are TRBV6-1 and TRBJ1-3, with D unresolved. Trimming pared 3 bases from V and 8 bases from J, leaving 17 bases between. Germline CDR1 and CDR2: MNHNS and SASEGT. The CDR3 runs to 15 residues. The CDR3 bases are TGTGCCAGCAGTGACTTCAGCGCGTCGGGATACACCATATATTTT. Translated: CASSDFSASGYTIYF.

This clone was counted a few times. The rearrangement links TRBV5-4 to TRBJ2-5, with 15 nucleotides matching TRBD2. The germline CDR1 and CDR2 sequences are SGHNT and YYREEE (reference sequence). The CDR3 is made up of 16 amino acids. V trimming: 3 bases; J trimming: 5 bases; junction bases outside the gene matches: 5. The chain's CDR3 is CASSSGLAGGLETQYF. The CDR3 bases are TGTGCCAGCAGCTCAGGACTAGCGGGGGGGCTTGAGACCCAGTACTTC. Combining the CDR3 with reference TRBV5-4 and TRBJ2-5 gives the whole variable domain ETGVTQSPTHLIKTRGQQVTLRCSSQSGHNTVSWYQQALGQGPQFIFQYYREEENGRGNFPPRFSGLQFPNYSSELNVNALELDDSALYLCASSSGLAGGLETQYFGPGTRLLVL.

This chain connects TRBV6-5 to TRBJ2-4, with 9 bases lining up with TRBD1. The CDR3 sequence is 16 residues long. Trimming took 4 bases from V and 0 from J; bases not matched to a gene: 4. CDR1 is MNHEY, CDR2 SVGAGI, per germline. The CDR3, as DNA: TGTGCCAGCAGTTCGACAGGGGGTTTAGCCAAAAACATTCAGTACTTC. Its translation: CASSSTGGLAKNIQYF.

The chain recombines TRBV25-1 with TRBJ1-6; D gene uncertain. Per germline, CDR1 MGHDK and CDR2 SYGVNS. This CDR3 is 12 amino acids long. With 7 bases removed from V and 13 bases from J, the gap between germline ends came to 14 bases. CDR3 region: CASTGSESPLHF. CDR3 DNA: TGTGCCAGCACCGGGAGTGAATCGCCCCTCCACTTT.

The genes are TRBV15 and TRBJ2-2, with D tentatively TRBD1 (5 bases). Between the trimmed V and J ends, which lost 7 bases and 7 bases, there was a span of 19 bases. The CDR3 is made up of 15 amino acids. CDR1 and CDR2 (germline): LNHNV, YYDKDF (reference sequence). The CDR3 DNA reads TGTGCCACCAAATCGGGCAGGGCGGCGATCGGGGAGCTGTTTTTT. It translates to CATKSGRAAIGELFF.

This chain uses TRBV7-9 with TRBJ2-1; 7 nucleotides agree with TRBD2. This CDR3 contains 16 residues. The junction had 13 bases not matched to a gene; V was cut back by 2 bases and J by 9 bases. Looked up from germline, CDR1 is SEHNR and CDR2 is FQNEAQ (reference sequence). CDR3 nucleotides: TGTGCCAGCAGCTTAATAAGGCTAGCGGCGAAGGGTGAGCAGTTCTTC. Translation gives CASSLIRLAAKGEQFF.

The chain has TRBV28 and TRBJ1-2; D is uncertain. Germline values: CDR1 MDHEN, CDR2 SYDVKM. Trimming shortened V by 0 bases and J by 3 bases, and 17 bases separated the two germline ends. CDR3 size: 17 residues. The CDR3 bases are TGTGCCAGCAGTTTATGGGCGCTGGGGAGAGAAGACTATGGCTACACCTTC. Amino acids: CASSLWALGREDYGYTF.

The chain has TRBV6-5 and TRBJ1-2; 10 bases line up with TRBD1. The junction had 5 bases not matched to a gene; V was cut back by 0 bases and J by 7 bases. This CDR3 comprises 15 residues. Germline V gene sequence: CDR1 MNHEY, CDR2 SVGAGI. CDR3 sequence: CASSYSTGGIAGYTF. The CDR3 bases are TGTGCCAGCAGTTACTCGACAGGGGGCATAGCTGGCTACACCTTC.

The genes are TRBV11-2 and TRBJ1-5; maybe TRBD1 (6 bases). Trimming pared 1 base from V and 1 base from J, leaving 20 bases between. The germline V gene has CDR1 SGHAT and CDR2 FQNNGV. The CDR3 covers 19 residues. The CDR3 DNA sequence: TGTGCCAGCAGCTTAGGGGGCAGGGGACCTCTAGGAAGCAATCAGCCCCAGCATTTT. It encodes CASSLGGRGPLGSNQPQHF. The variable domain in full, with the rest retrieved from reference TRBV11-2 and TRBJ1-5, is EAGVAQSPRYKIIEKRQSVAFWCNPISGHATLYWYQQILGQGPKLLIQFQNNGVVDDSQLPKDRFSAERLKGVDSTLKIQPAKLEDSAVYLCASSLGGRGPLGSNQPQHFGDGTRLSIL.

This chain joins TRBV18 and TRBJ2-7; TRBD2 aligns across 9 bases. The junction had 1 base not matched to a gene; V was cut back by 0 bases and J by 4 bases. This CDR3 contains 14 residues. Germline values: CDR1 KGHSH, CDR2 LQKENI. The CDR3 sequence is CASSPPSGGYEQYF. DNA for the CDR3: TGTGCCAGCTCACCACCTAGCGGGGGATACGAGCAGTACTTC.

The chain's CDR3 is CASSFSGGIITDTQYF. In nucleotides, the CDR3 is TGTGCCAGCAGCTTTAGCGGGGGGATAATCACAGATACGCAGTATTTT. The J gene is TRBJ2-3, the V gene TRBV7-6, with 10 nucleotides matching TRBD2. V dropped 3 bases and J dropped 2; count of bases not matched to a gene: 5. The CDR3 spans 16 residues. Germline assignment: CDR1 SGHVS and CDR2 FNYEAQ.

The gene calls are TRBV7-2 and TRBJ2-7, with D maybe TRBD2 (6 bases). V lost 2 bases to trimming and J lost 0 bases, with 17 bases between them. This CDR3 region has 17 residues. From germline, CDR1 is SGHTA and CDR2 FQGNSA. CDR3 sequence: CASSLIGGAISSYEQYF. The CDR3 DNA sequence: TGTGCCAGCAGCTTAATAGGCGGGGCCATCTCCTCCTACGAGCAGTACTTC.

The chain is built from TRBV13 and TRBJ1-5; D not certain. The CDR3 is 15 amino acids. The V and J ends lost 0 bases and 5 bases respectively, with 11 bases between them. CDR1 is PRHDT and CDR2 is FYEKMQ in the germline V gene (reference sequence). CDR3 DNA sequence: TGTGCCAGCAGCTTAGGGGGTCCGGGAGATCAGCCCCAGCATTTT. Translating it yields CASSLGGPGDQPQHF.

The chain combines TRBV4-2 with TRBJ2-3, with TRBD2 matching 7 bases. The CDR3 has 14 residues. The V and J ends lost 1 base and 5 bases, in that order; junction bases with no gene match: 3. Germline V lookup: CDR1 LGHNA, CDR2 YNFKEQ. The CDR3 spells CASSQGTRGDTQYF. The CDR3 DNA reads as TGTGCCAGCAGCCAAGGGACTAGAGGAGATACGCAGTATTTT.

V usage is TRBV6-5 and J usage is TRBJ2-7, with D unresolved. Germline loops: CDR1 MNHEY, CDR2 SVGAGI. The V end was cut by 4 bases, the J end by 5 bases, with 12 bases between. The CDR3 totals 13 residues. The CDR3 region is CASSSPTEHEQYF. As DNA, the CDR3 is TGTGCCAGCAGTTCCCCAACAGAGCACGAGCAGTACTTC.

CDR3 DNA: TGTGCCAGCAGCTTCTCATCGGATCAGCCCCAGCATTTT. Residues: CASSFSSDQPQHF. This sequence joins TRBV25-1 and TRBJ1-5; D gene unclear. Germline assignment: CDR1 MGHDK and CDR2 SYGVNS. With 6 bases removed from V and 5 bases from J, the gap between germline ends came to 11 bases. This CDR3 has 13 amino acids.

J is TRBJ2-5 and V is TRBV5-1; D is unresolved. CDR3 length equals 15 residues. V shed 4 bases and J shed 5 bases, with 18 bases lying between them. CDR1 is SGHRS and CDR2 is YFSETQ in the germline V gene. The CDR3 DNA reads TGCGCCAGCAGCCCGACCCGACCACCACAGGAGACCCAGTACTTC. Translating it yields CASSPTRPPQETQYF.

The J gene is TRBJ2-4, the V gene TRBV6-5; the match to TRBD2 covers 12 bases. The germline V gene has CDR1 MNHEY and CDR2 SVGAGI. The V and J ends lost 10 bases and 9 bases, in that order; junction bases with no gene match: 7. The CDR3 contains 13 residues. Here the CDR3 reads CATSLAGGSIQYF. The CDR3 DNA sequence: TGTGCCACCTCACTAGCGGGGGGTAGCATTCAGTACTTC.

The chain couples TRBV5-1 to TRBJ2-3; D is perhaps TRBD1 (7 bases). The CDR3 length is 16 residues. The germline gives CDR1 SGHRS, CDR2 YFSETQ. The V end lost 4 bases, the J end lost 4 bases, and 19 bases lay between the germline ends. The CDR3 spells CASSQGGRGAADTQYF. In DNA, the CDR3 is TGCGCCAGCAGCCAAGGGGGCAGGGGGGCCGCAGATACGCAGTATTTT.

The chain links TRBV9 to TRBJ1-1; D is undetermined. V was shortened by 4 bases and J by 0 bases, with 16 bases between the two germline ends. The CDR3 is 16 residues long. Germline CDR1 SGDLS, CDR2 YYNGEE. Here the CDR3 reads CASSPLIRELNTEAFF. In nucleotides, the CDR3 is TGTGCCAGCAGCCCACTTATACGGGAGTTGAACACTGAAGCTTTCTTT.

The chain employs TRBV5-1 and TRBJ1-2; TRBD1 is a possible D gene (6 bases). This CDR3 comprises 14 residues. Trimming shortened V by 2 bases and J by 4 bases, and 12 bases separated the two germline ends. Germline-derived CDR1 and CDR2 are SGHRS and YFSETQ. The CDR3 loop reads CASSLTQGTYGYTF. Here the CDR3 DNA reads TGCGCCAGCAGCTTAACACAGGGAACCTATGGCTACACCTTC.

This rearrangement joins TRBV6-5 to TRBJ2-7; the match to TRBD2 covers 12 bases. Germline V gives CDR1 MNHEY, CDR2 SVGAGI. After removal of 5 bases from V and 2 bases from J, the junction contained 4 bases not matched to a gene. This CDR3 is built from 15 residues. CDR3 coding DNA: TGTGCCAGCAGTACCACTAGCGGGGGGCCCTACGAGCAGTACTTC. It encodes CASSTTSGGPYEQYF.

The rearrangement uses TRBV9 and TRBJ1-5; 8 bases match TRBD1. Germline V lookup: CDR1 SGDLS, CDR2 YYNGEE. The V and J ends lost 3 bases and 2 bases, in that order; junction bases with no gene match: 1. The CDR3 contains 14 residues. CDR3 DNA: TGTGCCAGCAGCGCGGGACAGGGCAATCAGCCCCAGCATTTT. This translates into CASSAGQGNQPQHF.